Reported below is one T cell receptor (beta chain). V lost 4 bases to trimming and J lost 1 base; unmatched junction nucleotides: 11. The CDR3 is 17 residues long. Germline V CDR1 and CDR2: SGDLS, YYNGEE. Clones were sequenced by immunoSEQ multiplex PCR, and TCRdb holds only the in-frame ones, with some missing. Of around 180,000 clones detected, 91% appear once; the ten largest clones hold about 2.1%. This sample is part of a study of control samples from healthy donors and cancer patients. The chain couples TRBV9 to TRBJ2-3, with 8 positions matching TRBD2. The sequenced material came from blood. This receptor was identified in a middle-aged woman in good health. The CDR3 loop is CASSHTGAGGRTDTQYF. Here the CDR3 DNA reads TGTGCCAGCAGCCACACCGGGGCGGGGGGTCGCACAGATACGCAGTATTTT.